This T cell receptor beta chain is from a study of Ad26.COV2.S vaccination and SARS-CoV-2 variants. Study information: Intramuscularly, Ad26.COV2.S was given either once or twice, 56 days apart.

Stated treatment: 19 received Ad26.COV2.S at low or high dose, single or two shots; roughly five received placebo; per-sample allocation not given. Sampling happened 63 days after the first vaccine or placebo injection. An Ad26 vector that expressed Wuhan-strain SARS-CoV-2 spike constituted the vaccine. The sample holds a few counts of this clone. No antigen is known for it. General observations from the study: Responses of T cells in total may have been underestimated by the TCR breadth and depth analyses.

Germline V gene data show CDR1 as SGHRS and CDR2 as YFSETQ. Trimming at V came to 4 bases and at J to 5 bases, leaving 8 bases not matched to a gene. The CDR3 runs to 16 residues. The data were produced by immunoSEQ multiplex PCR, yet TCRdb's version contains in-frame clones alone and is incomplete. The profile shows 440,000 or so clones, 90% of them singletons. The source was peripheral blood, collected in a trial of Ad26.COV2.S vaccine versus placebo. The chain uses TRBV5-1 and TRBJ2-7; the match to TRBD2 covers 14 bases. The source of this sequence is a person between 18 and 65 years old who received the Ad26.COV2.S COVID-19 vaccine or a placebo. The CDR3: CASSPTTSGRVHEQYF. The CDR3 coding sequence is TGCGCCAGCAGCCCCACGACTAGCGGGAGGGTCCACGAGCAGTACTTC.